The T cell receptor (beta chain) described here comes from a study of PD-L1 blockade in urothelial cancer. About the study: Male sex and bladder-origin urothelial cancer were recorded for about 85% of the roughly 29 patients. Analyses used blood from 3 weeks (second dose) and 6 weeks after treatment start.

Patients were living with locally advanced or metastatic urothelial carcinoma. A spike-in of synthetic TCR analog templates was added to each PCR. Generated by immunoSEQ multiplex PCR, the TCRdb table keeps only in-frame clones and is missing some. The sample has around 56,000 clones, about 86% seen once. The V end lost 6 bases, the J end lost 0 bases, and 10 bases lay between the germline ends. CDR3 length equals 14 residues. From germline, CDR1 is MRHNA and CDR2 SNTAGT. The chain combines TRBV6-4 with TRBJ2-3, with D tentatively TRBD2 (6 bases). The sequence came from a man aged 50-60 years with urothelial cancer. The source material was PBMCs, sampled around atezolizumab (anti-PD-L1) treatment. CDR3 sequence: CASSPGLSTDTQYF. The CDR3 coding sequence is TGTGCCAGCAGCCCGGGACTTAGCACAGATACGCAGTATTTT.